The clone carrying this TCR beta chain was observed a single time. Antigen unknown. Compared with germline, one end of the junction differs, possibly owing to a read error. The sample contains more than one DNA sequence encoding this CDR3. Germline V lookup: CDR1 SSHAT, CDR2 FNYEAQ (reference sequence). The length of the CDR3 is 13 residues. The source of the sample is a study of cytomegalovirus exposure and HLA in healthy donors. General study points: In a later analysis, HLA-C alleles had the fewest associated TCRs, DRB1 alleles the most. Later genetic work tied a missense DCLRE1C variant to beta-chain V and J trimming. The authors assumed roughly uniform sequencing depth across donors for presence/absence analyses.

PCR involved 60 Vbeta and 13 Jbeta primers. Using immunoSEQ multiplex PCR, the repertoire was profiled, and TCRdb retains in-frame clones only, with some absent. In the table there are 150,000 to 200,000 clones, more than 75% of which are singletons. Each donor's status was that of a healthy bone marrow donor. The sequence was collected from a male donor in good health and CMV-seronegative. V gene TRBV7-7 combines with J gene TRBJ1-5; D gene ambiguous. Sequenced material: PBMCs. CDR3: CASSLAPDQPQHF. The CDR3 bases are TGTGCTAGCAGCCTCGCGCCGGATCAGCCCCAGCATTTT.